This T cell receptor (beta chain) was documented in a study of T cell responses to AZD1222 COVID-19 vaccine. General observations from the study: Breadth and depth of Spike-specific TCRs rose after two AZD1222 doses.

Concerning this clone itself: Antigen unknown.

CDR3 size: 14 residues. In germline, CDR1 is LGHDT, CDR2 YNNKEL (reference sequence). V lost 3 bases, J lost 8 bases, and 8 bases stayed unmatched. Clones were sequenced by immunoSEQ multiplex PCR, and TCRdb holds only the in-frame ones, with some missing. The table includes about 150,000 clones, roughly nine tenths detected once. The sample consisted of peripheral blood, taken on day 0 of AZD1222 vaccination. This TCR was recovered from an adult in good health. V gene TRBV3-1 (or the pseudogene TRBV3-2) combines with J gene TRBJ1-2; TRBD1 agrees at 8 bases. CDR3 loop: CASSQNDRGGGYTF. CDR3 coding DNA: TGTGCCAGCAGCCAGAATGACAGGGGTGGCGGCTACACCTTC.